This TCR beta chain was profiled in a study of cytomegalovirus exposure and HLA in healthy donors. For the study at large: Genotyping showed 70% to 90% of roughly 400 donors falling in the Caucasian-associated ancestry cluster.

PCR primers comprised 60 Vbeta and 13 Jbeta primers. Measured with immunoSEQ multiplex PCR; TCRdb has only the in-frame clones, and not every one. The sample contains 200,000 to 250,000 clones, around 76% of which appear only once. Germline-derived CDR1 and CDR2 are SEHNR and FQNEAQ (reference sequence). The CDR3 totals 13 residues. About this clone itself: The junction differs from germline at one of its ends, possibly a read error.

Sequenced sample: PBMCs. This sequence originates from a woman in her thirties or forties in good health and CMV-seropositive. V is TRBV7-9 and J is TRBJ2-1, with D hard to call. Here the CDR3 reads CSSSLELYNEQFF. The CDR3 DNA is TGTTCCAGCAGCTTAGAGCTCTACAATGAGCAGTTCTTC.